A single sample gave rise to the 25 T cell receptor beta chains below, sequenced in a study of T cells after yellow fever vaccination. TCRdb passed the 5' RACE reads through MiXCR, listing each CDR3 protein once. The sample holds about 73,000 distinct CDR3 sequences, about 7.7% seen once. Specimen: CD8+ T cells sorted from PBMCs, collected on the day of the yellow fever booster vaccination. These receptors all come from a man aged 25 to 45 who received the YFV17D yellow fever vaccine.

The J gene is TRBJ2-5, the V gene TRBV24-1, with 7 bases matching TRBD1. The CDR3 totals 14 residues. Germline CDR1 is KGHDR and CDR2 is SFDVKD. The ends lost 3 bases at V and 5 bases at J; junction bases unmatched: 5. In DNA form, the CDR3 reads TGTGCCACCAGTGATCTTCAGGGGGATGAGACCCAGTACTTC. It specifies CATSDLQGDETQYF.

The sample holds a few counts of this clonotype. The rearrangement joins TRBV6-4 to TRBJ2-1; tentative D call: TRBD1 (6 bases). Germline CDR1 reads MRHNA; CDR2 reads SNTAGT. The CDR3 covers 15 residues. The V gene lost 0 bases and the J gene lost 1 base, with 7 bases spanning the gap. CDR3 sequence reads: CASSDSGTSYNEQFF. CDR3 sequence (DNA): TGTGCCAGCAGTGACTCGGGGACATCCTACAATGAGCAGTTCTTC.

The chain combines TRBV20-1 with TRBJ2-7, with D perhaps TRBD2 (5 bases). CDR1 and CDR2 (germline): DFQATT, SNEGSKA (reference sequence). The CDR3 has 11 residues. The germline V and J ends were trimmed by 1 base and 6 bases, with 7 bases remaining between them. CDR3 DNA sequence: TGCAGTGCTAGAGGAGGGATCGAGCAGTACTTC. Translating it yields CSARGGIEQYF.

This clonotype was recorded many times. This chain uses TRBV28 with TRBJ2-5, with D possibly called TRBD1 or TRBD2 (6 bases each). Germline CDR1 and CDR2: MDHEN and SYDVKM. There are 15 residues in the CDR3. Trimming pared 6 bases from V and 2 bases from J, leaving 16 bases between. CDR3 region: CASRADRRVQETQYF. For the CDR3, the DNA is TGTGCCAGCAGGGCCGACAGGAGGGTACAAGAGACCCAGTACTTC.

This chain joins TRBV30 and TRBJ1-4; D gene ambiguous. Germline values: CDR1 GTSNPN, CDR2 SVGIG (reference sequence). V lost 0 bases to trimming and J lost 13 bases, with 6 bases between them. The CDR3 runs 10 residues. CDR3 sequence reads: CAWSVNGLFF. In DNA form, the CDR3 reads TGTGCCTGGAGTGTTAACGGACTGTTTTTT.

The chain carries TRBV7-2 and TRBJ2-7; 9 bases align to TRBD1. Germline trimming cut 3 bases from V and 6 bases from J; bases unmatched to any gene: 9. Germline V gene data show CDR1 as SGHTA and CDR2 as FQGNSA. The CDR3 extends over 15 amino acids. The CDR3 nucleotides read TGTGCCAGCAGCTTCAACACAGGGGGCACGGTCGAGCAGTACTTC. Protein: CASSFNTGGTVEQYF.

CDR3 bases: TGTGCCAGCAGTTACCCAGGACAGGGTAAGGGTGGGGCCAACGTCCTGACTTTC. This sequence encodes CASSYPGQGKGGANVLTF. The rearrangement links TRBV6-5 to TRBJ2-6; 8 nucleotides line up with TRBD1. Germline CDR1 is MNHEY and CDR2 is SVGAGI. The trim removed 2 bases at V and 3 bases at J, leaving 9 bases unmatched. The CDR3 runs 18 residues.

This clonotype was observed at least ten times. This chain links TRBV2 with TRBJ2-1, with D maybe TRBD2 (6 bases). The CDR3 runs 14 residues. The V and J ends lost 7 bases and 4 bases respectively, with 14 bases between them. Germline V lookup: CDR1 SNHLY, CDR2 FYNNEI. The CDR3 is CASKWGDGYNEQFF. The CDR3 bases are TGTGCCAGCAAGTGGGGGGACGGGTACAATGAGCAGTTCTTC.

This clonotype was seen only a few times. The CDR3 sequence is CASSREDRGRPETQYF. The CDR3 nucleotides read TGCGCCAGCAGCAGAGAGGACAGGGGCCGCCCAGAGACCCAGTACTTC. The gene calls are TRBV5-1 and TRBJ2-5; 9 positions match TRBD1. Germline V gives CDR1 SGHRS, CDR2 YFSETQ. The CDR3 runs to 16 residues. The junction had 11 bases not matched to a gene; V was cut back by 4 bases and J by 4 bases.

In this sample, this clonotype turned up many times. The chain couples TRBV7-3 to TRBJ2-1; D is uncertain. Germline CDR1 and CDR2: SGHTA and FQGTGA. The CDR3 has 15 amino acids. V lost 2 bases to trimming and J lost 5 bases, with 13 bases between them. In DNA form, the CDR3 reads TGTGCCAGCAGCTTAGGTTTAGGCCAAAACAATGAGCAGTTCTTC. It codes for CASSLGLGQNNEQFF.

The CDR3 loop reads CAWSPLAGIYEQYF. CDR3 nucleotides: TGTGCCTGGAGTCCACTAGCGGGGATCTACGAGCAGTACTTC. The rearrangement links TRBV30 to TRBJ2-7, with 10 bases that match TRBD2. The length of the CDR3 is 14 residues. V shed 2 bases and J 3 bases; nucleotides not matched to a gene: 4. Germline V gives CDR1 GTSNPN, CDR2 SVGIG (reference sequence).

Turning to this clonotype: At one boundary the junction diverges from the germline segment, which might be a read error. This chain joins TRBV15 and TRBJ2-2; D unresolved. This CDR3 spans 15 amino acids. Germline V gene data show CDR1 as LNHNV and CDR2 as YYDKDF (reference sequence). The CDR3 protein is CATSSPSSNAGELFF. Here the CDR3 DNA reads TGTGCCACCAGCAGTCCATCCTCGAACGCCGGGGAGCTGTTTTTT. Complete variable domain (other parts from reference TRBV15 and TRBJ2-2): DAMVIQNPRYQVTQFGKPVTLSCSQTLNHNVMYWYQQKSSQAPKLLFHYYDKDFNNEADTPDNFQSRRPNTSFCFLDIRSPGLGDTAMYLCATSSPSSNAGELFFGEGSRLTVL.

This clonotype was detected only a few times. This sequence joins TRBV7-2 and TRBJ2-5; 7 bases fit TRBD2. Germline CDR1 and CDR2: SGHTA and FQGNSA. V lost 5 bases to trimming and J lost 3 bases; unmatched junction nucleotides: 9. The CDR3 sequence is 15 residues long. CDR3 nucleotide sequence: TGTGCCAGCAGCAAACTAGCGCCAGAGGAAGAGACCCAGTACTTC. It yields the protein CASSKLAPEEETQYF.

This rearrangement joins TRBV6-2 or TRBV6-3 to TRBJ2-7; 8 bases fit TRBD2. The CDR3 runs to 16 residues. CDR1 and CDR2 (germline): MNHEY, SVGEGT. With 0 bases clipped from V and 3 bases from J, the junction kept 7 bases outside the gene matches. This chain's CDR3 is CASSYSLAGGDYEQYF. CDR3 DNA sequence: TGTGCCAGCAGTTACTCTCTAGCGGGCGGGGACTACGAGCAGTACTTC.

This clonotype was observed a few times. J is TRBJ2-3 and V is TRBV9, with D perhaps matching TRBD2 (8 bases). Germline assignment: CDR1 SGDLS and CDR2 YYNGEE. The CDR3 has 16 amino acids. With 3 bases removed from V and 3 bases from J, the gap between germline ends came to 17 bases. CDR3 region: CASSALAGTATDTQYF. CDR3 DNA sequence: TGTGCCAGCAGCGCATTAGCGGGGACAGCGACAGATACGCAGTATTTT.

This clonotype was recorded at least ten times. The genes are TRBV27 and TRBJ2-7; 10 bases map to TRBD1. The junction had 8 bases not matched to a gene; V was cut back by 5 bases and J by 7 bases. This CDR3 has 14 amino acids. The germline V gene has CDR1 MNHEY and CDR2 SMNVEV (reference sequence). DNA of the CDR3: TGTGCCAGCAGTCCCGGGACAGGGGTGGGGGAGCAGTACTTC. Encoded protein: CASSPGTGVGEQYF.

This chain uses TRBV20-1 with TRBJ2-7, with D unresolved. Trimming stripped 6 bases from V and 4 bases from J, with 10 bases between. The CDR3 runs to 11 residues. Germline values: CDR1 DFQATT, CDR2 SNEGSKA (reference sequence). CDR3 residues: CSAPLGYEQYF. CDR3 nucleotide sequence: TGCAGTGCCCCACTTGGGTACGAGCAGTACTTC.

The CDR3 DNA reads as TGCAGCGGGAAACTAGCGGGAGACAGTCCCGCCAGGTACAATGAGCAGTTCTTC. Protein sequence: CSGKLAGDSPARYNEQFF. The chain combines TRBV29-1 with TRBJ2-1; the match to TRBD2 covers 11 bases. Germline trimming cut 7 bases from V and 4 bases from J; bases unmatched to any gene: 18. The length of the CDR3 is 18 residues. Germline V lookup: CDR1 SQVTM, CDR2 ANQGSEA.

This chain uses TRBV7-8 with TRBJ2-7, with 7 bases identical to TRBD1. The CDR3 runs 15 residues. Per the germline V gene, CDR1 is SGHVS and CDR2 is FQNEAQ. V gave up 5 bases and J gave up 5 bases; unmatched junction bases: 12. DNA for the CDR3: TGTGCCAGCAGCGCCGAACAGGGGTTCACTGACGAGCAGTACTTC. It translates to CASSAEQGFTDEQYF.

This clonotype was seen ten or more times. The chain carries TRBV28 and TRBJ2-7, with TRBD1 matching 8 bases. J was trimmed by 4 bases and V by 10 bases; bases with no gene match: 15. The CDR3 is 15 residues long. Germline-derived CDR1 and CDR2 are MDHEN and SYDVKM. The CDR3 region has the DNA TGTGCCACCAACTACGCGGACAGGGTTGGATACGAGCAGTACTTC. This codes for CATNYADRVGYEQYF.

Only a few counts were recorded for this clonotype. The genes are TRBV5-1 and TRBJ1-1, with D possibly TRBD1 on 6 matching bases. V was shortened by 4 bases and J by 4 bases, with 11 bases between the two germline ends. From germline, CDR1 is SGHRS and CDR2 YFSETQ. The length of the CDR3 is 13 residues. DNA of the CDR3: TGCGCCAGCAGCGGCGGGGGGGCCACTGAAGCTTTCTTT. Translation: CASSGGGATEAFF. Full variable domain (outside the CDR3, taken from reference TRBV5-1 and TRBJ1-1): KAGVTQTPRYLIKTRGQQVTLSCSPISGHRSVSWYQQTPGQGLQFLFEYFSETQRNKGNFPGRFSGRQFSNSRSEMNVSTLELGDSALYLCASSGGGATEAFFGQGTRLTVV.

This clonotype occurred many times. The chain is built from TRBV7-9 and TRBJ2-1; D is ambiguous. The V end lost 1 base, the J end lost 0 bases, and 7 bases lay between the germline ends. The CDR3 consists of 15 residues. The germline gives CDR1 SEHNR, CDR2 FQNEAQ (reference sequence). The chain's CDR3 is CASSLGLSSYNEQFF. CDR3 nucleotide sequence: TGTGCCAGCAGCTTAGGGTTGAGCTCCTACAATGAGCAGTTCTTC. Full variable domain (rest looked up from reference TRBV7-9 and TRBJ2-1): DTGVSQNPRHKITKRGQNVTFRCDPISEHNRLYWYRQTLGQGPEFLTYFQNEAQLEKSRLLSDRFSAERPKGSFSTLEIQRTEQGDSAMYLCASSLGLSSYNEQFFGPGTRLTVL.

This clonotype showed up just a few times. The V gene is TRBV7-2, the J gene TRBJ2-5; D is perhaps TRBD1 (5 bases). Trimming took off 1 base at V and 4 bases at J, with 10 bases between the two ends. This CDR3 contains 14 residues. The germline V gene encodes CDR1 SGHTA and CDR2 FQGNSA. The CDR3 is CASSLEVRGETQYF. The CDR3 bases are TGTGCCAGCAGCTTAGAGGTTAGGGGAGAGACCCAGTACTTC.

In its sample, this clonotype was seen once. A much larger clone lies one base from this, so it may be a read error. This sequence joins TRBV27 and TRBJ2-1, with unresolved D. The CDR3 sequence is 16 residues long. The V and J ends lost 5 bases and 4 bases respectively, with 18 bases between them. Germline CDR1 is MNHEY and CDR2 is SMNVEV (reference sequence). The DNA for the CDR3 is TGTGCCAGCAGTAGCGTTGCGATGGACCTATACAATGAGCAGTTCTTC. This translates into CASSSVAMDLYNEQFF.

This clonotype was recorded a few times. This sequence joins TRBV7-2 and TRBJ2-2; D perhaps matches TRBD2 (5 bases). V was pared by 3 bases and J by 10 bases, with 12 bases between. The CDR3 runs to 13 residues. CDR1 SGHTA and CDR2 FQGNSA come from the germline V gene. The CDR3, as DNA: TGTGCCAGCAGCTTCCTAGCTACTATGGAGCTGTTTTTT. Residues: CASSFLATMELFF.